This T cell receptor beta chain was recorded in a study of T cell repertoires in cytomegalovirus infection. In TCRdb, the reads were re-called with MiXCR into one record per CDR3 protein. The sample shows hundreds of thousands of distinct CDR3 sequences, roughly a third of them seen only once. Germline V CDR1 and CDR2: DFQATT, SNEGSKA (reference sequence). V lost 2 bases and J lost 7, with 12 bases in between. The CDR3 has 12 residues. V gene TRBV20-1 combines with J gene TRBJ2-7; a weak D match, TRBD1 (6 bases). The receptor comes from a human donor in good health (CMV status not recorded). Some clones in this sample may be carry-over from other donors' samples. Sequenced material: PBMCs. The CDR3 bases are TGCAGTGCTAGAAAGGGGGTTGGGGAGCAGTACTTC. Residues: CSARKGVGEQYF.